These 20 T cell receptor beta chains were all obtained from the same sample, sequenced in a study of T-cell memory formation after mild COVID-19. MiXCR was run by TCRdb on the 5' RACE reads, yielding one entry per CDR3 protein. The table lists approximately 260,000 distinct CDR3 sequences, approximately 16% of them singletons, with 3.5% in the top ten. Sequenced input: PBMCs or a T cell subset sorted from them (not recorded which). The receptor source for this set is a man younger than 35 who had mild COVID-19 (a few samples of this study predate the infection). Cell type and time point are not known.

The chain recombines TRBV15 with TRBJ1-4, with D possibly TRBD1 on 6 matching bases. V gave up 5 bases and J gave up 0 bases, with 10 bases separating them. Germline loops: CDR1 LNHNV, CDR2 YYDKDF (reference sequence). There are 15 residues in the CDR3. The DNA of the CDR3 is TGTGCCACCAGCGAGGGGGGAGCAACTAATGAAAAACTGTTTTTT. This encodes CATSEGGATNEKLFF. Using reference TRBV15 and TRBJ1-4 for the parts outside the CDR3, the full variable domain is DAMVIQNPRYQVTQFGKPVTLSCSQTLNHNVMYWYQQKSSQAPKLLFHYYDKDFNNEADTPDNFQSRRPNTSFCFLDIRSPGLGDTAMYLCATSEGGATNEKLFFGSGTQLSVL.

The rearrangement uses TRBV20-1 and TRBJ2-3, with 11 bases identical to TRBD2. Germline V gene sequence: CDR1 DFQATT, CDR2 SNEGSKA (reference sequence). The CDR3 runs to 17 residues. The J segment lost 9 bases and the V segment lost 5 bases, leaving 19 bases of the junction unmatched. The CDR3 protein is CSADGTSGTSTIGTQYF. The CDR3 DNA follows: TGCAGTGCTGACGGGACTAGCGGTACGTCAACCATAGGGACGCAGTATTTT.

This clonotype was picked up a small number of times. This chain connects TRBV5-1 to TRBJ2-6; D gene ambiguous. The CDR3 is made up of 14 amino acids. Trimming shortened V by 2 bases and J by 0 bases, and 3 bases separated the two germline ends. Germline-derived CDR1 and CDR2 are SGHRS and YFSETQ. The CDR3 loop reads CASSFLSGANVLTF. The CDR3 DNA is TGCGCCAGCAGCTTCCTCTCTGGGGCCAACGTCCTGACTTTC.

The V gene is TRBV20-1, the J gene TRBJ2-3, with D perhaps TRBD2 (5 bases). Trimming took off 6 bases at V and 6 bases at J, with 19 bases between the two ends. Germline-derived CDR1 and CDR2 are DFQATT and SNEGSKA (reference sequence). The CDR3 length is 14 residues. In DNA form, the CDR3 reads TGCAGTGCCCAGGACTTGGACTCTGCGGATACGCAGTATTTT. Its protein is CSAQDLDSADTQYF.

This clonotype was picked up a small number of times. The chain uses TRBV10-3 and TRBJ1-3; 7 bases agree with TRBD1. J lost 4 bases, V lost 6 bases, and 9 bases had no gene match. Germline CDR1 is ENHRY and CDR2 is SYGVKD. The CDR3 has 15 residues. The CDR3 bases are TGTGCCATCAGCCCAAGACAGGGACAAGGAAACACCATATATTTT. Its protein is CAISPRQGQGNTIYF.

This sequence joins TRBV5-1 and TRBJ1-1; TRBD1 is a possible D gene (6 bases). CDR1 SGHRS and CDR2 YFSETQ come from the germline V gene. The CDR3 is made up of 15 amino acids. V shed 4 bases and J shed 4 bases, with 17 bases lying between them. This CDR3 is CASSPDRWGSTEAFF. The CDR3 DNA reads TGCGCCAGCAGCCCTGACAGGTGGGGGTCCACTGAAGCTTTCTTT.

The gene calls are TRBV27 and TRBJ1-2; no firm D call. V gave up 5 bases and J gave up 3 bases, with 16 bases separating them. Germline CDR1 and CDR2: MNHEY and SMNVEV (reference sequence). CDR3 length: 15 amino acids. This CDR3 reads CASSAKGSGDYGYTF. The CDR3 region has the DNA TGTGCCAGCAGTGCCAAAGGGAGTGGAGACTATGGCTACACCTTC.

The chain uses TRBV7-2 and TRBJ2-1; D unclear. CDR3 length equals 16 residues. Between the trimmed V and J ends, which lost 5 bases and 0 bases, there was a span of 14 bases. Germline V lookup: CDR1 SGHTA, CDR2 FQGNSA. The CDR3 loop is CASSLRSISSYNEQFF. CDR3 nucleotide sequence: TGTGCCAGCAGCCTGAGAAGCATTAGCTCCTACAATGAGCAGTTCTTC.

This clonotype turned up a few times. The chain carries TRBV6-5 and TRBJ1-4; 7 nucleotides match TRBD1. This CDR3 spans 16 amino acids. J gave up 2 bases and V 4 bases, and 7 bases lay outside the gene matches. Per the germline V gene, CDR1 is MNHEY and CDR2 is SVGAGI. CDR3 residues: CASSSPGGSTNEKLFF. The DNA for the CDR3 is TGTGCCAGCAGTTCCCCAGGGGGGTCGACTAATGAAAAACTGTTTTTT.

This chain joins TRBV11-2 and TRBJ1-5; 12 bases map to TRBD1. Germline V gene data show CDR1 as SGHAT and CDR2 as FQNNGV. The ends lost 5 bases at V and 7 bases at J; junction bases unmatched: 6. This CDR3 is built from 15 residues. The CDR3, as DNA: TGTGCCAGCAGCACCGGGACAGGGGGCGGGCAGCCCCAGCATTTT. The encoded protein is CASSTGTGGGQPQHF.

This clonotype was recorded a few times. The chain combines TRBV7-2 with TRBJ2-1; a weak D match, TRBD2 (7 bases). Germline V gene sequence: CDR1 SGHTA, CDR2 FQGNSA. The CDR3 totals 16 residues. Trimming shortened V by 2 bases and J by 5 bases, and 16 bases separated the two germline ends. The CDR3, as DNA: TGTGCCAGCAGCTTAATGGGCGGGGGCCTTAACAATGAGCAGTTCTTC. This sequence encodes CASSLMGGGLNNEQFF. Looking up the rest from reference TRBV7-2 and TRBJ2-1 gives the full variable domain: GAGVSQSPSNKVTEKGKDVELRCDPISGHTALYWYRQSLGQGLEFLIYFQGNSAPDKSGLPSDRFSAERTGGSVSTLTIQRTQQEDSAVYLCASSLMGGGLNNEQFFGPGTRLTVL.

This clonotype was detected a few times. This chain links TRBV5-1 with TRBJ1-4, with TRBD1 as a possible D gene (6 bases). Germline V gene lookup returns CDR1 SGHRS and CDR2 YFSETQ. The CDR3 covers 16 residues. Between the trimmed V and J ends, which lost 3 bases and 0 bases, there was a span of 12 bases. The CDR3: CASSSGQQPTNEKLFF. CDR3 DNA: TGCGCCAGCAGCTCCGGACAGCAACCAACTAATGAAAAACTGTTTTTT.

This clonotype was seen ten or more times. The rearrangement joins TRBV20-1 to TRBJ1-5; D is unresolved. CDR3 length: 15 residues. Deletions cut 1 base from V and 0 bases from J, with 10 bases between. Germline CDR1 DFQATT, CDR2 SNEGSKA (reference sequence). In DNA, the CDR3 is TGCAGTGCTAGAGGGAGTGACTATAGCAATCAGCCCCAGCATTTT. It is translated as CSARGSDYSNQPQHF.

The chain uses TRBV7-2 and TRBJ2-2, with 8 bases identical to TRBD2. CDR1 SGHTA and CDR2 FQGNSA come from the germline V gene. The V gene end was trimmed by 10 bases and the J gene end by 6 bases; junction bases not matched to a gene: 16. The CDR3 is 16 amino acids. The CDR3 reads CATTRGGPLEAGELFF. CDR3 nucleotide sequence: TGTGCCACCACTCGGGGGGGCCCCCTGGAAGCCGGGGAGCTGTTTTTT.

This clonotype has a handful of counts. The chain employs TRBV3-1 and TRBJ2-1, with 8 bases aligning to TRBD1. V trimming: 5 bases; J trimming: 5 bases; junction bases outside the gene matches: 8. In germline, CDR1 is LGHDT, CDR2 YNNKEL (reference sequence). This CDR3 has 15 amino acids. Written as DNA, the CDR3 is TGTGCCAGCAGCAGCAGGACAGGGCCTAACAATGAGCAGTTCTTC. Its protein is CASSSRTGPNNEQFF.

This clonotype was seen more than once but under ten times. The CDR3, as DNA: TGCGCCAGCAGCCAAGATAGGCGGGGGAGCGCTGGAAACACCATATATTTT. This sequence encodes CASSQDRRGSAGNTIYF. This sequence joins TRBV4-1 and TRBJ1-3; D perhaps matches TRBD1 (5 bases). CDR1 is MGHRA, CDR2 YSYEKL, per germline. The V end was cut by 0 bases, the J end by 2 bases, with 14 bases between. The length of the CDR3 is 17 residues.

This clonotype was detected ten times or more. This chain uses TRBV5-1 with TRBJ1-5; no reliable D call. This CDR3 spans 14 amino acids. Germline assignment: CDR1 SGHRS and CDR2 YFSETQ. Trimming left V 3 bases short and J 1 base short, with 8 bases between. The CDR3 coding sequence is TGCGCCAGCAGCTCCGGAGACAGCAATCAGCCCCAGCATTTT. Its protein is CASSSGDSNQPQHF. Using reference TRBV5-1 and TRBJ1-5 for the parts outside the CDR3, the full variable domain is KAGVTQTPRYLIKTRGQQVTLSCSPISGHRSVSWYQQTPGQGLQFLFEYFSETQRNKGNFPGRFSGRQFSNSRSEMNVSTLELGDSALYLCASSSGDSNQPQHFGDGTRLSIL.

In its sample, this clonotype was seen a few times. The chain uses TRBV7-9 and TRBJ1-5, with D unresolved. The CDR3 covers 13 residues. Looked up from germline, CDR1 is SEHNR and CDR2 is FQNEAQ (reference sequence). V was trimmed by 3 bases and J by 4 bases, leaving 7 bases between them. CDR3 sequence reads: CASSFATNQPQHF. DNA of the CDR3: TGTGCCAGCAGCTTCGCTACTAATCAGCCCCAGCATTTT. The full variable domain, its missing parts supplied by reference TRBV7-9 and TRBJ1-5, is DTGVSQNPRHKITKRGQNVTFRCDPISEHNRLYWYRQTLGQGPEFLTYFQNEAQLEKSRLLSDRFSAERPKGSFSTLEIQRTEQGDSAMYLCASSFATNQPQHFGDGTRLSIL.

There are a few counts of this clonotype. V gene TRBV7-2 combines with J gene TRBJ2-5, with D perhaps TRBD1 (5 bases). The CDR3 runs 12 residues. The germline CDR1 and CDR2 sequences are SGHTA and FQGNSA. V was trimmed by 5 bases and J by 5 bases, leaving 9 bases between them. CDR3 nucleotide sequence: TGTGCCAGCAGCCTAGGGGATGAGACCCAGTACTTC. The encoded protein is CASSLGDETQYF.

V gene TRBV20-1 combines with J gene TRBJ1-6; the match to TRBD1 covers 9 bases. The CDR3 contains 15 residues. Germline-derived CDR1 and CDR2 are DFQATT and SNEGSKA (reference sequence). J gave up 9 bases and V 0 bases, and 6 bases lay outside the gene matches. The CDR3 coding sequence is TGCAGTGCTAGAGACGCCGGGACAGGGTTTTCACCCCTCCACTTT. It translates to CSARDAGTGFSPLHF.